What follows are 25 T cell receptor beta chains derived from one specimen sequenced in a study of T cells after yellow fever vaccination. Each CDR3 protein is one row after TCRdb ran MiXCR on the 5' RACE reads. This sample has about 68,000 distinct CDR3 sequences, with about 6% found just once. The starting material was CD8+ T cells sorted from PBMCs, obtained 35 to 50 days after the first yellow fever vaccination. The receptors were gathered from a man between 18 and 35 years old who received the YFV17D yellow fever vaccine.

The chain recombines TRBV10-2 with TRBJ2-3, with 8 bases matching TRBD1. V gave up 6 bases and J gave up 4 bases; unmatched junction bases: 6. Germline CDR1 reads WSHSY; CDR2 reads SAAADI. The length of the CDR3 is 14 residues. In nucleotides, the CDR3 is TGCGCCAGCAGGCTGACAGGGGTGGCAGATACGCAGTATTTT. The encoded protein is CASRLTGVADTQYF.

This clonotype appeared a few times. The chain uses TRBV7-2 and TRBJ2-1, with TRBD2 identical over 10 bases. CDR1 SGHTA and CDR2 FQGNSA come from the germline V gene. The length of the CDR3 is 15 residues. With V trimmed by 7 bases and J by 7 bases, 10 bases remained unmatched. CDR3 protein: CASKSSGGPLNEQFF. The CDR3 coding sequence is TGTGCCAGCAAAAGTAGCGGGGGGCCCCTAAATGAGCAGTTCTTC.

This clonotype came up many times. This chain connects TRBV7-9 to TRBJ1-2; TRBD1 matches at 9 bases. CDR1 is SEHNR, CDR2 FQNEAQ, per germline (reference sequence). The CDR3 is 14 amino acids. The junction had 4 bases not matched to a gene; V was cut back by 1 base and J by 7 bases. The chain's CDR3 is CASSLVQGAFGYTF. CDR3 bases: TGTGCCAGCAGCTTAGTACAGGGGGCGTTTGGCTACACCTTC.

This clonotype was seen a handful of times. This sequence joins TRBV6-1 and TRBJ1-5; TRBD1 matches 7 bases. V lost 3 bases and J lost 9; bases outside the gene matches: 5. Looked up from germline, CDR1 is MNHNS and CDR2 is SASEGT. The CDR3 is 13 residues long. This chain's CDR3 is CASSDRGDGPQHF. In DNA form, the CDR3 reads TGTGCCAGCAGTGACAGGGGGGACGGGCCCCAGCATTTT.

This clonotype was found many times. The rearrangement uses TRBV7-9 and TRBJ2-7; 8 nucleotides align to TRBD1. The CDR3 spans 15 residues. After removal of 5 bases from V and 2 bases from J, the junction contained 8 bases not matched to a gene. Germline V lookup: CDR1 SEHNR, CDR2 FQNEAQ (reference sequence). This CDR3 reads CASSDTGTGPYEQYF. Written as DNA, the CDR3 is TGTGCCAGCAGCGATACCGGGACAGGCCCCTACGAGCAGTACTTC.

There are a few counts of this clonotype. This chain uses TRBV7-8 with TRBJ2-6, with D perhaps TRBD1 (5 bases). V dropped 3 bases and J dropped 5 bases, with 11 bases sitting between them. Germline assignment: CDR1 SGHVS and CDR2 FQNEAQ. This CDR3 comprises 15 residues. CDR3 loop: CASSFAGPWANVLTF. The CDR3, as DNA: TGTGCCAGCAGCTTTGCAGGGCCCTGGGCCAACGTCCTGACTTTC.

The genes are TRBV9 and TRBJ1-6; D remains ambiguous. The CDR3 is made up of 14 amino acids. V was trimmed by 0 bases and J by 7 bases, leaving 8 bases between them. Germline V gene sequence: CDR1 SGDLS, CDR2 YYNGEE. CDR3 DNA: TGTGCCAGCAGCGTAGGAGCACTCAATTCACCCCTCCACTTT. As protein: CASSVGALNSPLHF.

This clonotype was counted between two and nine times. The chain joins TRBV5-5 to TRBJ1-5, with D unclear. The length of the CDR3 is 15 residues. CDR1 and CDR2 from the germline V gene are SGHKS and YYEKEE (reference sequence). With 4 bases removed from V and 0 bases from J, the gap between germline ends came to 11 bases. CDR3: CASSPRGRSNQPQHF. In DNA form, the CDR3 reads TGTGCCAGCAGCCCCCGAGGACGTAGCAATCAGCCCCAGCATTTT.

Ten or more counts support this clonotype. V and J are TRBV12-3 or TRBV12-4 and TRBJ2-7; 8 nucleotides align to TRBD2. V lost 2 bases and J lost 6; bases outside the gene matches: 12. The length of the CDR3 is 16 residues. DNA for the CDR3: TGTGCCAGCAGTTTAAGGGTGCGGGGGGCTAGTTGCGAGCAGTACTTC. Amino acid sequence: CASSLRVRGASCEQYF.

This clonotype was observed at least ten times. The rearrangement uses TRBV15 and TRBJ1-1; TRBD1 is a possible D gene (5 bases). The CDR3 is made up of 13 amino acids. Trimming removed 6 bases from V and 10 bases from J, with 18 bases in between. Germline-derived CDR1 and CDR2 are LNHNV and YYDKDF (reference sequence). The CDR3 region has the DNA TGTGCCACCAGTACAGGACTGACGCTATCAGCTTTCTTT. This codes for CATSTGLTLSAFF.

This clonotype has just a few counts. This sequence joins TRBV11-2 and TRBJ2-3; the match to TRBD2 covers 7 bases. The germline gives CDR1 SGHAT, CDR2 FQNNGV. Trimming took 1 base from V and 3 from J; bases not matched to a gene: 4. CDR3 length: 15 amino acids. The CDR3 DNA follows: TGTGCCAGCAGCTTAGGGGGGGACTATACAGATACGCAGTATTTT. This translates into CASSLGGDYTDTQYF. Drawing the rest from reference TRBV11-2 and TRBJ2-3, the complete variable domain is EAGVAQSPRYKIIEKRQSVAFWCNPISGHATLYWYQQILGQGPKLLIQFQNNGVVDDSQLPKDRFSAERLKGVDSTLKIQPAKLEDSAVYLCASSLGGDYTDTQYFGPGTRLTVL.

This clonotype was counted at least ten times. This chain connects TRBV4-1 to TRBJ2-7, with 7 bases that match TRBD2. Per germline, CDR1 MGHRA and CDR2 YSYEKL. This CDR3 is built from 15 residues. V dropped 3 bases and J dropped 2; count of bases not matched to a gene: 7. CDR3 amino acids: CASSHMGGSTYEQYF. The CDR3 nucleotides are TGCGCCAGCAGCCACATGGGGGGGTCTACCTACGAGCAGTACTTC.

In this sample, this clonotype turned up many times. The chain recombines TRBV6-2 or TRBV6-3 with TRBJ1-5, with D possibly matching TRBD1 (5 bases). V was clipped by 7 bases and J by 4 bases, with 17 bases between them. Germline CDR1 reads MNHEY; CDR2 reads SVGEGT. This CDR3 spans 15 amino acids. The CDR3 region has the DNA TGTGCCAGCACCGAGGCGTGGCAGGGAAATCAGCCCCAGCATTTT. Amino acid sequence: CASTEAWQGNQPQHF.

This clonotype was counted between two and nine times. The CDR3 bases are TGTGCCAGCAGTTACCACGTTACAGCGGGGGGGGATGAGCAGTTCTTC. Protein sequence: CASSYHVTAGGDEQFF. The rearrangement joins TRBV6-5 to TRBJ2-1; TRBD2 matches at 10 bases. The CDR3 spans 16 residues. The germline gives CDR1 MNHEY, CDR2 SVGAGI. J gave up 8 bases and V 2 bases, and 9 bases lay outside the gene matches.

This clonotype was detected many times. The chain links TRBV7-2 to TRBJ1-3, with a tentative D call TRBD1 (5 bases). Germline V gene data show CDR1 as SGHTA and CDR2 as FQGNSA. The CDR3 sequence is 13 residues long. The V gene lost 3 bases and the J gene lost 7 bases, with 10 bases spanning the gap. The CDR3 region has the DNA TGTGCCAGCAGCTTGATACCAGGGAACACCATATATTTT. This gives the protein CASSLIPGNTIYF. Using reference TRBV7-2 and TRBJ1-3 for the parts outside the CDR3, the full variable domain is GAGVSQSPSNKVTEKGKDVELRCDPISGHTALYWYRQSLGQGLEFLIYFQGNSAPDKSGLPSDRFSAERTGGSVSTLTIQRTQQEDSAVYLCASSLIPGNTIYFGEGSWLTVV.

This clonotype turned up a few times. V and J are TRBV7-3 and TRBJ2-7, with 13 nucleotides matching TRBD2. CDR3 length: 16 residues. Germline V gives CDR1 SGHTA, CDR2 FQGTGA. J was trimmed by 5 bases and V by 6 bases; bases with no gene match: 10. CDR3: CASRNPPGLAGNEQYF. The CDR3 DNA reads TGTGCCAGCAGGAATCCCCCGGGACTAGCGGGGAACGAGCAGTACTTC.

This clonotype showed up just a few times. J is TRBJ1-4 and V is TRBV7-2; D is perhaps TRBD1 (5 bases). The V and J ends lost 5 bases and 8 bases respectively, with 15 bases between them. The CDR3 runs to 14 residues. Germline assignment: CDR1 SGHTA and CDR2 FQGNSA. CDR3 loop: CASSPGGVREKLFF. The CDR3 coding sequence is TGTGCCAGCAGCCCGGGGGGGGTAAGAGAAAAACTGTTTTTT.

Many counts were recorded for this clonotype. The chain couples TRBV4-3 to TRBJ2-7; the match to TRBD1 covers 7 bases. V shed 1 base, J shed 4 bases, and the junction held 4 bases outside the gene matches. Germline V gene sequence: CDR1 LGHNA, CDR2 YSLEER. The CDR3 runs 14 residues. The CDR3 loop is CASSQGQGDYEQYF. The CDR3 DNA sequence: TGCGCCAGCAGCCAAGGACAGGGAGATTACGAGCAGTACTTC.

This clonotype was detected only a few times. V gene TRBV2 combines with J gene TRBJ2-7; D is undetermined. The V gene lost 2 bases and the J gene lost 2 bases, with 10 bases spanning the gap. Germline V gene data show CDR1 as SNHLY and CDR2 as FYNNEI. The CDR3 has 14 amino acids. DNA of the CDR3: TGTGCCAGCAGTGAACCCGTTCCGACCTACGAGCAGTACGTC. It encodes CASSEPVPTYEQYV.

The CDR3 loop reads CASSLGQELHF. In DNA form, the CDR3 reads TGTGCCAGCTCACTGGGACAGGAGCTCCACTTT. The V call is TRBV18, the J call TRBJ1-6; 8 bases map to TRBD1. Germline V gene lookup returns CDR1 KGHSH and CDR2 LQKENI. The CDR3 contains 11 residues. J lost 16 bases, V lost 4 bases, and 3 bases had no gene match.

V and J are TRBV24-1 and TRBJ1-5; no clear D gene. This CDR3 is built from 13 residues. The germline V and J ends were trimmed by 6 bases and 4 bases, with 9 bases remaining between them. Germline V gene sequence: CDR1 KGHDR, CDR2 SFDVKD. DNA of the CDR3: TGTGCCACCAGTTTAGGGAATAATCAGCCCCAGCATTTT. This codes for CATSLGNNQPQHF.

In its sample, this clonotype was seen a few times. The CDR3 bases are TGCAGCGTAACGACCGGGATGAACACTGAAGCTTTCTTT. Translated, it gives CSVTTGMNTEAFF. The V and J genes are TRBV29-1 and TRBJ1-1; no firm D call. The CDR3 contains 13 residues. Per the germline V gene, CDR1 is SQVTM and CDR2 is ANQGSEA. The V and J ends lost 6 bases and 0 bases respectively, with 11 bases between them.

In its sample, this clonotype was seen many times. The chain links TRBV7-8 to TRBJ2-3, with 8 bases lining up with TRBD1. The V and J ends lost 5 bases and 3 bases, in that order; junction bases with no gene match: 7. CDR3 length: 15 amino acids. Germline CDR1 is SGHVS and CDR2 is FQNEAQ. Here the CDR3 DNA reads TGTGCCAGCAGCCCGGACTACAGGGGGACAGATACGCAGTATTTT. This encodes CASSPDYRGTDTQYF.

This chain connects TRBV19 to TRBJ2-7, with D perhaps matching TRBD1 or TRBD2 (6 bases each). Germline CDR1 reads LNHDA; CDR2 reads SQIVND (reference sequence). The CDR3 is 14 residues long. V was clipped by 10 bases and J by 1 base, with 17 bases between them. CDR3 nucleotides: TGTGCCACCGCTACGGGGGCCCTTTCCTACGAGCAGTACTTC. The encoded protein is CATATGALSYEQYF.

The sample holds a few counts of this clonotype. This sequence joins TRBV12-3 or TRBV12-4 and TRBJ2-2, with D perhaps TRBD2 (7 bases). V was shortened by 7 bases and J by 4 bases, with 28 bases between the two germline ends. The CDR3 sequence is 19 residues long. The CDR3 loop is CASKIVGLIRGGPTGELFF. Here the CDR3 DNA reads TGTGCCAGCAAAATTGTGGGCCTGATTCGCGGGGGCCCCACCGGGGAGCTGTTTTTT.